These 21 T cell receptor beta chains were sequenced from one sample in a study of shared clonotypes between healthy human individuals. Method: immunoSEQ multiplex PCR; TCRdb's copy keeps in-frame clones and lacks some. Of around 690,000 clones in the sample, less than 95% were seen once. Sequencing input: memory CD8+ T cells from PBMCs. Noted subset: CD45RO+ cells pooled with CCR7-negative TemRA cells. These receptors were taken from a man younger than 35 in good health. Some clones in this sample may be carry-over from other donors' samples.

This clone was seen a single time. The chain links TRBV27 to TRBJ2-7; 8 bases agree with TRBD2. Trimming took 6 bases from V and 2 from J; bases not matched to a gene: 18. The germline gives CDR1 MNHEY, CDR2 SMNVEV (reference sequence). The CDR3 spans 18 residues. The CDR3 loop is CASSGTMAGGYGPYEQYF. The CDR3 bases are TGTGCCAGCAGCGGGACTATGGCGGGAGGTTATGGTCCCTACGAGCAGTACTTC.

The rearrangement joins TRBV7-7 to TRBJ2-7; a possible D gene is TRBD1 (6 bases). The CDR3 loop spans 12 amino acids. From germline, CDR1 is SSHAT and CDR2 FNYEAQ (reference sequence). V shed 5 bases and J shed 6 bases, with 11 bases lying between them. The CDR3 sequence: CASSPDRCEQYF. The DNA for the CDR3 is TGTGCCAGCAGCCCAGACAGGTGCGAGCAGTACTTC.

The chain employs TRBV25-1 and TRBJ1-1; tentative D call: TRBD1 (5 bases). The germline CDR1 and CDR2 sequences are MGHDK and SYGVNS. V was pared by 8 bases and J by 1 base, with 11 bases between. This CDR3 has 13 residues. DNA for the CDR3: TGTGCCAGCGGGGGGGGGTCGAACACTGAAGCTTTCTTT. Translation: CASGGGSNTEAFF.

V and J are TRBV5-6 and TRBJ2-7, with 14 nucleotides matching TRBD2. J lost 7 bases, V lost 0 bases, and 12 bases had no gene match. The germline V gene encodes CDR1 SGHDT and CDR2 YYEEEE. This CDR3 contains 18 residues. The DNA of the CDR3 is TGTGCCAGCAGCTTGGCCTCCCCTGGACTAGCGGGAGGCTGGGAGCAGTACTTC. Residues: CASSLASPGLAGGWEQYF. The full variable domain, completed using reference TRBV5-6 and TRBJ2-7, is DAGVTQSPTHLIKTRGQQVTLRCSPKSGHDTVSWYQQALGQGPQFIFQYYEEEERQRGNFPDRFSGHQFPNYSSELNVNALLLGDSALYLCASSLASPGLAGGWEQYFGPGTRLTVT.

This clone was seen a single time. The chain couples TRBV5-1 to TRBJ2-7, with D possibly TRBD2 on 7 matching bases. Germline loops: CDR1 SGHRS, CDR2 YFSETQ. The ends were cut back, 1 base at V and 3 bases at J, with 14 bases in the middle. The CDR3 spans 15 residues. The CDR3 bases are TGCGCCAGCAGCTTGTCCAGCGGGACACTCTACGAGCAGTACTTC. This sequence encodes CASSLSSGTLYEQYF.

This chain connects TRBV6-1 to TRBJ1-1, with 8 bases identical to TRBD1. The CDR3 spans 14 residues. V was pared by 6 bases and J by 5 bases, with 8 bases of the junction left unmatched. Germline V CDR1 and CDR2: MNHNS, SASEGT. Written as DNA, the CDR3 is TGTGCCAGCAGGCTGACAGGGGTTGGAACTGAAGCTTTCTTT. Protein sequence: CASRLTGVGTEAFF.

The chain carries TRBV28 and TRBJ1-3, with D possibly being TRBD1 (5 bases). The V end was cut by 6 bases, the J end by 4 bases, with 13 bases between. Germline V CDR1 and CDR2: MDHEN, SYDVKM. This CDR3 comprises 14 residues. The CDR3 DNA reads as TGTGCCAGCAGCCCGGGACTTCCCGGAAACACCATATATTTT. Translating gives CASSPGLPGNTIYF.

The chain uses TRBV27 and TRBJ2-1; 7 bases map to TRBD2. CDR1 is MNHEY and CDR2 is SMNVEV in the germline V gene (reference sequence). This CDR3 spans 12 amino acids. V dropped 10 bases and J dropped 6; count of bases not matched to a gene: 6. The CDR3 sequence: CATSRGFNEQFF. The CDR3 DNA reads TGTGCCACCTCGCGGGGGTTCAATGAGCAGTTCTTC.

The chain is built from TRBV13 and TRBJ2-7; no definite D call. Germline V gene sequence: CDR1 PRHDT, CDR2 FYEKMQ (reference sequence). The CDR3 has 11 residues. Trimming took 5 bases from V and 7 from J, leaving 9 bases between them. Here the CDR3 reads CASSDDREQYF. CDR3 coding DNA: TGTGCCAGCAGCGACGACCGGGAGCAGTACTTC.

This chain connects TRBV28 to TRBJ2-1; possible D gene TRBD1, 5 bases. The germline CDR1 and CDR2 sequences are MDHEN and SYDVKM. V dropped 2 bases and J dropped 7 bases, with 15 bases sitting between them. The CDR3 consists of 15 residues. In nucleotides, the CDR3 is TGTGCCAGCAGTTTACTTCCACAGGCGGTAAATGAGCAGTTCTTC. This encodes CASSLLPQAVNEQFF. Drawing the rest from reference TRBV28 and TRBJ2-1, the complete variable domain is DVKVTQSSRYLVKRTGEKVFLECVQDMDHENMFWYRQDPGLGLRLIYFSYDVKMKEKGDIPEGYSVSREKKERFSLILESASTNQTSMYLCASSLLPQAVNEQFFGPGTRLTVL.

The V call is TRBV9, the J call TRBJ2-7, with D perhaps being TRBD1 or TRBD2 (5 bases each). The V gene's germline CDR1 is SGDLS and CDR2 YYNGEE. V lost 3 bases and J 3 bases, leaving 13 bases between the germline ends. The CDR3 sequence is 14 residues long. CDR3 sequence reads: CASSARDGGYEQYF. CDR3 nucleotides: TGTGCCAGCAGCGCACGGGACGGAGGCTACGAGCAGTACTTC.

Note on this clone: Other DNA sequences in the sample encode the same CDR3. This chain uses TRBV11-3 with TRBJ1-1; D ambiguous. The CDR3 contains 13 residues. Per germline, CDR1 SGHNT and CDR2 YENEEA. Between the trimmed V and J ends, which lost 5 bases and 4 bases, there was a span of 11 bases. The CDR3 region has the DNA TGTGCCAGCAGCCCCAGAAGCGGCACTGAAGCTTTCTTT. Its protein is CASSPRSGTEAFF. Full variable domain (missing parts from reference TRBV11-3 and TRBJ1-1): EAGVVQSPRYKIIEKKQPVAFWCNPISGHNTLYWYLQNLGQGPELLIRYENEEAVDDSQLPKDRFSAERLKGVDSTLKIQPAELGDSAVYLCASSPRSGTEAFFGQGTRLTVV.

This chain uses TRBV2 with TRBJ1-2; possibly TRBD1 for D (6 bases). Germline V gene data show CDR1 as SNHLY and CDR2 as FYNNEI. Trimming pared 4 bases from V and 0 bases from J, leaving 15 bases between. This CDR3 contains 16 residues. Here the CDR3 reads CASSVNSDRTNYGYTF. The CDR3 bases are TGTGCCAGCAGTGTTAATTCCGACAGGACTAACTATGGCTACACCTTC.

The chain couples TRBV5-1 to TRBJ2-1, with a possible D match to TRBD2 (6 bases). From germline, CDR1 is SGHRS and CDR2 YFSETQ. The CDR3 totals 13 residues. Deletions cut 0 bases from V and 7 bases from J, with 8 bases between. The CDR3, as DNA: TGCGCCAGCAGCTTGGGGGACTGGAATGAGCAGTTCTTC. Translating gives CASSLGDWNEQFF. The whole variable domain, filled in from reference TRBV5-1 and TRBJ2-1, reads KAGVTQTPRYLIKTRGQQVTLSCSPISGHRSVSWYQQTPGQGLQFLFEYFSETQRNKGNFPGRFSGRQFSNSRSEMNVSTLELGDSALYLCASSLGDWNEQFFGPGTRLTVL.

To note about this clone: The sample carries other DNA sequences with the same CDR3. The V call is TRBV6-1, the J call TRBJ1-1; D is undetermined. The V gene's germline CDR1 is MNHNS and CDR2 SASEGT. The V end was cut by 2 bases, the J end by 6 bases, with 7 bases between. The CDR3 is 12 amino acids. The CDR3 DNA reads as TGTGCCAGCAGTGAATTGGGTTCTGAAGCTTTCTTT. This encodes CASSELGSEAFF.

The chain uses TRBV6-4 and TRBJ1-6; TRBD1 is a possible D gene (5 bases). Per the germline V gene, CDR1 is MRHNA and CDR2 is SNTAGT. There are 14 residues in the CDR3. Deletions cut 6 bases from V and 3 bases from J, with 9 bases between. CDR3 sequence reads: CASRLGGYNSPLHF. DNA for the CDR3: TGTGCCAGCAGGTTGGGGGGCTATAATTCACCCCTCCACTTT.

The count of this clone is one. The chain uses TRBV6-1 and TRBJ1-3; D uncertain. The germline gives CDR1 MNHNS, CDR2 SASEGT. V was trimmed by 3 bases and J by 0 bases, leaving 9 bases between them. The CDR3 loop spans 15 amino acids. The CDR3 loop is CASSDTANSGNTIYF. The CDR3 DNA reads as TGTGCCAGCAGTGATACAGCTAACTCTGGAAACACCATATATTTT.

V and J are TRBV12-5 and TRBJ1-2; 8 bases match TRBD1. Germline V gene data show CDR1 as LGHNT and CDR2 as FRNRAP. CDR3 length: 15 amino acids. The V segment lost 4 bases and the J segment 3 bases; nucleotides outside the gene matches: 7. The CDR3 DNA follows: TGTGCTAGTGGTTACCCGCAGGGGGCAGACTATGGCTACACCTTC. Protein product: CASGYPQGADYGYTF.

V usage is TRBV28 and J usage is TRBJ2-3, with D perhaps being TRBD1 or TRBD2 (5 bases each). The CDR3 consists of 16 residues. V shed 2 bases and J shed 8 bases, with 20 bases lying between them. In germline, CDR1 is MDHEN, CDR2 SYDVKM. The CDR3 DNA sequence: TGTGCCAGCAGTTTAAGCCCGGGACCAAACTTGGGTACGCAGTATTTT. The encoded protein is CASSLSPGPNLGTQYF.

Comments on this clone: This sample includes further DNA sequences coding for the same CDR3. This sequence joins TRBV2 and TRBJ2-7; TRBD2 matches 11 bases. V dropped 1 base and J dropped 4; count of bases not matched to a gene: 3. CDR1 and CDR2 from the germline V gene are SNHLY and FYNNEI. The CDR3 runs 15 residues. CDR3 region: CASSEGLAGLYEQYF. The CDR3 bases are TGTGCCAGCAGTGAAGGACTAGCGGGATTATACGAGCAGTACTTC.

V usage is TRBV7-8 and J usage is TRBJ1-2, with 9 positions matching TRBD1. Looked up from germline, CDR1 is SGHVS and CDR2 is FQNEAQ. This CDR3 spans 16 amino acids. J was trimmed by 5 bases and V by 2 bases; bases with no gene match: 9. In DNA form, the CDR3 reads TGTGCCAGCAGCTTATCTGGGGACAGGGTAGGGTATGGCTACACCTTC. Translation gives CASSLSGDRVGYGYTF.